This T cell receptor (beta chain) was sequenced in a study of cytomegalovirus exposure and HLA in healthy donors. Germline V CDR1 and CDR2: SGHNT, YENEEA. The CDR3 consists of 17 residues. V dropped 4 bases and J dropped 9; count of bases not matched to a gene: 15. The donors were healthy bone marrow donors. Findings and limits, study-wide: The productive fraction for most TCR beta V segments was about 87% or about 30% in an earlier analysis. With DRB1 most and HLA-C fewest, TCR association rates differed between HLA loci in a later analysis. Some segments of the V type, notably TRBV6-2 and TRBV6-3, were excluded as indistinguishable.

13 Jbeta primers and 60 Vbeta primers were used for the PCR. Generated by immunoSEQ multiplex PCR, the TCRdb table keeps only in-frame clones and is missing some. The sample yields over 150,000 clones, around 79% seen once. On this clone itself: Antigen: not known.

The J gene is TRBJ2-1, the V gene TRBV11-3; 10 bases fit TRBD2. The origin of this receptor is a man aged 30 to 45 in good health and CMV-seropositive. The source material was PBMCs. The CDR3 is CASSSSTRLAGDPEQFF. The CDR3 DNA reads as TGTGCCAGCAGCTCCTCGACGCGGCTAGCGGGAGATCCTGAGCAGTTCTTC.